This paragraph reports one T cell receptor (beta chain). Method: immunoSEQ multiplex PCR; TCRdb's copy keeps in-frame clones and lacks some. Of about 160,000 clones listed, 90% to 95% are singletons. Germline trimming cut 4 bases from V and 3 bases from J; bases unmatched to any gene: 5. The CDR3 spans 14 residues. The V gene's germline CDR1 is ENHRY and CDR2 SYGVKD. The sample comes from a study of control samples from healthy donors and cancer patients. The chain has TRBV10-3 and TRBJ2-5; TRBD2 aligns across 7 bases. The specimen was PBMCs. This receptor was identified in a man aged 55 to 69 with colorectal cancer. The CDR3: CAISGGRGEETQYF. The CDR3 DNA sequence: TGTGCCATCAGTGGGGGACGGGGGGAAGAGACCCAGTACTTC.